This entry is about one TCR beta chain. Its antigen specificity is not known. No base qualities exist here, and no much larger clone lies one base off it. These data come from a study of blood T cell repertoires in COVID-19 (dated by TCRdb to the early 2020s). As for the study more broadly: Samples from collaborators originated in the United States, Italy and Spain and spanned both the acute and convalescent phases of COVID-19. A de-identified subject ID, COVID-19 status, age in years and sex were almost always included in the sample metadata. The dataset comprised deeply sampled blood TCRbeta repertoires from subjects exposed to, actively infected with, or recovered from COVID-19. The repertoires were released in a freely available public database meant as a resource for research on the immune response to SARS-CoV-2. Samples came from the ongoing ImmuneRACE study (first 160 participants) plus 1,254 subjects from 6 global collaborators. Where HLA class I and class II types were available, the types were taken from metadata supplied by the sample provider, not from assay-based typing. The prospective study material was composed of cDNA or gDNA derived from T cells, B-cell-depleted T cells, or PBMCs.

TCRbeta CDR3 regions were amplified from genomic DNA using the immunoSEQ Assay, a bias-controlled multiplex PCR. The authors' analysis ran thus. Within the assay, amplification of reference gene primers was used to estimate how many nucleated cells each sample contained. To quantify the absolute abundance of each unique TCRbeta CDR3 rearrangement, sequence reads were collapsed and filtered. For each sample, productive Simpson clonality was calculated as the square root of Simpson's diversity index across productive rearrangements. Drawn from immuneACCESS, this table holds only the in-frame rearrangements with V and J called that TCRdb kept. Clones are partly lost; checked studies trace under half to an unresolved V gene and leave the rest unexplained. The D gene and trimming were derived from the DNA, and the V and J assignments and clone size from that table. The sample table lists 90,000 to 150,000 clones, more than 75% of them with a count of one. The top ten constitute 3.5% to 4.5% of the sample.

From cysteine to phenylalanine, the CDR3 is 13 amino acids long. Only the CDR3 part of the read is kept: 39 bases, read in frame from the first base. V drops 6 bases and J drops 0 bases, leaving 6 bases in between. CDR1 is given as ENHRY and CDR2 as SYGVKD, both from the germline V gene. The investigation overall reported the following: How much clinical and demographic metadata was included differed by source and by participant, and the metadata was provided uncurated.

Collaborating institutions collected whole blood in K2EDTA tubes following their own protocols. Collaborator samples were shipped for TCRbeta analysis as frozen whole blood, isolated PBMCs, or DNA extracted from either sample type. Recombination connected TRBV10-3 to TRBJ1-5; the D gene assignment is ambiguous. The sample was peripheral blood. The receptor comes from a man in his fifties or sixties with acute or convalescent COVID-19. The CDR3 reads as follows: CAISRDSNQPQHF. The DNA sequence follows: TGTGCCATCAGCCGGGATAGCAATCAGCCCCAGCATTTT.